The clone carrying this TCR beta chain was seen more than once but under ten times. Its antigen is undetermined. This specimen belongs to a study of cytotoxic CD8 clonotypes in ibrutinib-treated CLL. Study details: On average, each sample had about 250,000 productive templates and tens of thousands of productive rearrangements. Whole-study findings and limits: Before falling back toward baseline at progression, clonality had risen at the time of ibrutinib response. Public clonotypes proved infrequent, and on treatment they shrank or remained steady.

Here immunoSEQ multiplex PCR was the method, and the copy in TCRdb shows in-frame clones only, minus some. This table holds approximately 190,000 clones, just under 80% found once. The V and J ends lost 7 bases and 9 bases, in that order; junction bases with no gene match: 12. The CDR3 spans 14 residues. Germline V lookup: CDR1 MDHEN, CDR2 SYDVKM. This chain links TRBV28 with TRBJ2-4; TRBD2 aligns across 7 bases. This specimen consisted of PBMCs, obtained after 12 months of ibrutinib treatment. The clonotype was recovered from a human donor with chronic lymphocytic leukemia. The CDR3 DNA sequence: TGTGCCAGCACTTCTAGCGGTGGGGTAGGCATTCAGTACTTC. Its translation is CASTSSGGVGIQYF.